This T cell receptor (beta chain) was identified in a study of a mutant IDH1 vaccine in newly diagnosed glioma. CDR1 is SNHLY, CDR2 FYNNEI, per germline. Trimming cost V 3 bases and J 3 bases; bases outside gene matches: 19. The length of the CDR3 is 20 residues. For this clone: The antigen is undetermined.

Sequencing was performed with immunoSEQ multiplex PCR; in TCRdb, only in-frame clones are kept and a portion is missing. The repertoire has approximately 76,000 clones, roughly 90% of them found once; the top ten carry approximately 0.6%. Time point noted: week 5, during vaccination. The study gave 300 ug of mutant IDH1 20-mer peptide per vaccine dose, with topical imiquimod. The chain uses TRBV2 and TRBJ1-5, with 8 bases identical to TRBD1. Sequenced here: PBMCs, sampled from a glioma patient whose treatment included an IDH1 peptide vaccine. The sequence derives from a woman between 45 and 60 years old with glioma. This chain's CDR3 is CASSDLPRMGSDRDNQPQHF. The CDR3 DNA sequence: TGTGCCAGCAGTGACCTCCCTCGTATGGGTTCGGACAGGGACAATCAGCCCCAGCATTTT.